The clone carrying this T cell receptor beta chain occurred once. Its antigen remains unknown. This sample was taken from a study of cytomegalovirus exposure and HLA in healthy donors. The PCR had 60 Vbeta and 13 Jbeta primers. Method: immunoSEQ multiplex PCR; TCRdb's copy keeps in-frame clones and lacks some. Among around 98,000 clones, around 80% were seen once, and the ten largest hold 1.4% to 1.5%. The ends were cut back, 3 bases at V and 8 bases at J, with 6 bases in the middle. The germline gives CDR1 SGHRS, CDR2 YFSETQ. The CDR3 sequence is 11 residues long. Findings and caveats of the study: Some V segments (TRBV6-2 and TRBV6-3 among them) were excluded as indistinguishable. Reports showed the classifier diagnosing cytomegalovirus status with high specificity and sensitivity.

The specimen sequenced was PBMCs. V usage is TRBV5-1 and J usage is TRBJ2-1; D remains unclear. This TCR came from a man aged 40-49 years in good health and CMV-seronegative. The CDR3 protein is CASSYSYEQFF. The CDR3 coding sequence is TGCGCCAGCAGCTATTCCTATGAGCAGTTCTTC. Variable domain in full (rest from reference TRBV5-1 and TRBJ2-1): KAGVTQTPRYLIKTRGQQVTLSCSPISGHRSVSWYQQTPGQGLQFLFEYFSETQRNKGNFPGRFSGRQFSNSRSEMNVSTLELGDSALYLCASSYSYEQFFGPGTRLTVL.